This T cell receptor (beta chain) was obtained from a study of blood T cell repertoires in COVID-19. Study-wide context: Some COVID-19 samples were acute and others convalescent; all came from the United States, Italy and Spain.

The CDR3 runs 16 residues. The germline CDR1 and CDR2 sequences are SGHDT and YYEEEE. V lost 0 bases, J lost 2 bases, and 15 bases lay in between. Measured with immunoSEQ multiplex PCR; TCRdb has only the in-frame clones, and not every one. The sample holds 300,000 to 500,000 clones, 88% seen once. The TCR was taken from a woman aged 30 to 39 with acute COVID-19. This chain links TRBV5-6 with TRBJ2-7; weak D call: TRBD1 (6 bases). Sequenced: PBMCs or T cells enriched from blood (not recorded which). CDR3 sequence (DNA): TGTGCCAGCAGCTTGGCCTGGGGGACAAAGACCTACGAGCAGTACTTC. Its translation: CASSLAWGTKTYEQYF. The whole variable domain, filled in from reference TRBV5-6 and TRBJ2-7, reads DAGVTQSPTHLIKTRGQQVTLRCSPKSGHDTVSWYQQALGQGPQFIFQYYEEEERQRGNFPDRFSGHQFPNYSSELNVNALLLGDSALYLCASSLAWGTKTYEQYFGPGTRLTVT.